This paragraph reports one TCR beta chain. Its antigen has not been determined. Base-call qualities are not available, and no considerably larger clone is one nucleotide away. The trial excluded patients who had a history of autoimmune disease or were on systemic immunosuppression. In every dose cohort, peripheral blood was drawn for TCR sequencing at baseline, cycle 4 day 1, and cycle 7 day 1. Samples were obtained from an open-label, multicenter, first-in-human phase I dose-escalation trial of ivuxolimab. Adults with locally advanced or metastatic melanoma, renal cell carcinoma, hepatocellular carcinoma or head and neck squamous cell carcinoma were enrolled in the trial. Before TCR sequencing, CD4+ and CD8+ T cells were separately sorted from peripheral blood. These data are taken from a study of OX40 agonist ivuxolimab in advanced cancers. Turning to the overall study: Ivuxolimab was an agonistic, fully human IgG2 monoclonal antibody directed against OX40 (CD134), a costimulatory receptor. Intravenous ivuxolimab was administered to patients every 2 weeks at six dose levels: 0.01, 0.1, 0.3, 1.5, 3 and 10 mg/kg. Of the approximately 50 dose-escalation patients, hepatocellular carcinoma was present in approximately 20, melanoma in approximately 15, renal cell carcinoma in 9 and head and neck cancer in 9. In the dose-escalation cohort, roughly 82% of patients were male, and the mean age was approximately 60 years with a range of roughly 20 to 85. Prior anti-PD-1, anti-PD-L1 or anti-CTLA-4 therapy was permitted, and checkpoint inhibitors had been received by about two fifths of dose-escalation patients. Partial responses occurred in three dose-escalation patients, of whom one had hepatocellular carcinoma and two had cutaneous melanoma. Peripheral TCRbeta sequencing aimed to test whether ivuxolimab altered TCR sequence diversity and caused clonal T-cell expansion. The monotherapy dose-escalation portion (N of about 49 patients) of the phase I ivuxolimab trial is reported in the paper.

Genomic DNA was isolated from the sorted cells so that the TCRbeta CDR3 region could be sequenced. The immunoSEQ Assay was used to sequence the TCRbeta CDR3 regions. TCRdb holds this immuneACCESS table with in-frame rearrangements only. Some clones are missing; in checked studies, unresolved V genes explain under half, and the rest has no known cause. The sample table contains roughly 62,000 clones; only one count was recorded for roughly 90% of them. The ten largest clonotypes hold about 0.59% of the sample. What the authors observed across the whole study: In the 0.1-3.0 mg/kg groups, partial responders had among the lowest normalized peripheral clonal expansion, particularly in CD8+ T cells. After ivuxolimab, more expanded clones were found on average in CD8+ T cells than in CD4+ T cells. At doses of 0.1 to 3.0 mg/kg, clonal expansion of both CD4+ and CD8+ blood T cells was observed from baseline to week 6. Which antigens the clonally expanded peripheral T cells were specific for was not determined. Low levels of normalized T-cell clonal expansion were also seen in some patients who did not respond.

This clonotype originated in an adult with an advanced solid tumor such as melanoma, head and neck, liver or kidney cancer. The starting material was CD4+ or CD8+ T cells sorted from blood, obtained in a trial of the OX40 agonist ivuxolimab.

The sequenced DNA: TGTGCCTGGTGCCCGGGACAGGGAATGGAGACCCAGTACTTC. The translation is CAWCPGQGMETQYF. The receptor chain draws on TRBV30 and TRBJ2-5; 9 bases in the junction line up with TRBD1. The CDR3 covers 14 residues, taking in both the cysteine and the phenylalanine. Only CDR3 DNA is held: 42 bases, read in frame from base 1. Reading the germline V gene (reference sequence) gives CDR1 GTSNPN and CDR2 SVGIG. Germline trimming amounts to 5 bases on V and 5 bases on J, with 9 as the count of junction bases outside the gene matches. Where the CDR3 stops, the reference TRBV30 and TRBJ2-5 genes take over; the full variable domain is SQTIHQWPATLVQPVGSPLSLECTVEGTSNPNLYWYRQAAGRGLQLLFYSVGIGQISSEVPQNLSASRPQDRQFILSSKKLLLSDSGFYLCAWCPGQGMETQYFGPGTRLLVL.